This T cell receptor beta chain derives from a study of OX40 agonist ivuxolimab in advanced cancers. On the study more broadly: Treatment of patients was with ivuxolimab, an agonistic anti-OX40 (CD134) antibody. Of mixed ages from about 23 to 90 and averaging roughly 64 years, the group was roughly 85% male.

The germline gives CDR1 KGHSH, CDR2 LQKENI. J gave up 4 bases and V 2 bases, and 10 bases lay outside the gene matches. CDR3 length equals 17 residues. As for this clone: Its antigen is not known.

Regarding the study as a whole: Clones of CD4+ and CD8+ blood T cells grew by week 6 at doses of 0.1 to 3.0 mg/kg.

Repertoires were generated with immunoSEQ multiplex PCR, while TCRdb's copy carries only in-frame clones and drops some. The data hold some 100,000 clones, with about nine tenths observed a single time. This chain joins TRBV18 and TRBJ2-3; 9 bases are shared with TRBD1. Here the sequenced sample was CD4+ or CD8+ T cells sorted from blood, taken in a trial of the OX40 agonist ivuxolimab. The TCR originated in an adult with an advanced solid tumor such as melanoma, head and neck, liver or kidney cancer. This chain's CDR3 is CASSPGSGTGIPDTQYF. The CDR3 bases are TGTGCCAGCTCACCAGGGTCCGGGACAGGGATCCCAGATACGCAGTATTTT.